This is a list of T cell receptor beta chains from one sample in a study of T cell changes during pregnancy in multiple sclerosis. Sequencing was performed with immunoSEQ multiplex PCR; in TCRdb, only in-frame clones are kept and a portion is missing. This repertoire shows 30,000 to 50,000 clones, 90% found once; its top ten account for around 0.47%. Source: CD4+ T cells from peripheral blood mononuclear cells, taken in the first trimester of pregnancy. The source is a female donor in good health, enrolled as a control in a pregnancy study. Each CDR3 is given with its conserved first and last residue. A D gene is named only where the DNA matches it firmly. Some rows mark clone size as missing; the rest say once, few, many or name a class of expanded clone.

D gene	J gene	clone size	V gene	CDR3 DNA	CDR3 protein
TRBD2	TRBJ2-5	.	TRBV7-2	TGTGCCAGCAGCTCTAGCGGGGGGGCGGGGACCCAGTACTTC	CASSSSGGAGTQYF
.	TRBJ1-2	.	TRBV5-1	TGCGCCAGCAGCTTGAAGGGCGGAGGGGGCTACACCTTC	CASSLKGGGGYTF
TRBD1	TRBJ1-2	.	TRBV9	TGTGCCAGCAGCGCCCCGGGACAGGGGGCGAACTATGGCTACACCTTC	CASSAPGQGANYGYTF
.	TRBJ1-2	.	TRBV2	TGTGCCAGCACCGAGAGGTGGCAGGGGTATGGCTACACCTTC	CASTERWQGYGYTF
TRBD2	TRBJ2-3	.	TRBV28	TGTGCCAGTAGCGGGGGGCCGAGGGATACGCAGTATTTT	CASSGGPRDTQYF
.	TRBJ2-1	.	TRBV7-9	TGTGCCAGCAGCCGAAAAGGAACAGGGAAGAATGAGCAGTTCTTC	CASSRKGTGKNEQFF
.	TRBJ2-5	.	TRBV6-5	TGTGCCAGCAGGGTCCCGGGACTCCCAGGGGGGACCCAGTACTTC	CASRVPGLPGGTQYF
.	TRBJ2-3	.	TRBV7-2	TGTGCCAGCACCTTAACTTATCGCACAGATACGCAGTATTTT	CASTLTYRTDTQYF
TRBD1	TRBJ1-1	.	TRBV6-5	TGTGCCAGCAGTTACGGGGACAGTCTTGAAGCTTTCTTT	CASSYGDSLEAFF
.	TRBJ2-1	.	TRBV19	TGTGCCAGTAGTATAGTTTCTAGCTCACCAGTGAATGAGCAGTTCTTC	CASSIVSSSPVNEQFF
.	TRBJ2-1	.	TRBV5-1	TGCGCCAGCAGCTTGACAGGGAATTACGAGCAGTTCTTC	CASSLTGNYEQFF
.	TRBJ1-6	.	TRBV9	TGTGCCACCCCGTGTCGCCGGGACTCCTATAATTCACCCCTCCACTTT	CATPCRRDSYNSPLHF
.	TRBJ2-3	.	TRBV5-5	TGTGCCAGCAGCCTACGACAGTCAGATACGCAGTATTTT	CASSLRQSDTQYF
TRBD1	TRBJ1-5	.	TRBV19	TGTGCCAGTAGTTTGACAGGGGGGATTCAGCCCCAGCATTTT	CASSLTGGIQPQHF
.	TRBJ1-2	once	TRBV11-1	TGTGCCAGCAGCGCCAGAAATAACTATGGCTACACCTTC	CASSARNNYGYTF
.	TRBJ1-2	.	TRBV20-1	TGCAGTGCTACGACAGACTATGGCTACACCTTC	CSATTDYGYTF
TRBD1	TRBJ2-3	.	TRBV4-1	TGCGCCAGCAGCCAGCCACAGGGGGCTGGATCGGTAAATACGCAGTATTTT	CASSQPQGAGSVNTQYF
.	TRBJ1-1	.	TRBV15	TGTGCCACCAGCAGCCAATTTGACAGTGAAGCTTTCTTT	CATSSQFDSEAFF
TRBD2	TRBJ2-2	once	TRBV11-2	TGTGCCAGCAGCTCGACCTGGGGGCGGGGGGTCAGTAACACCGGGGAGCTGTTTTTT	CASSSTWGRGVSNTGELFF
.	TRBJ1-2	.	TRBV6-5	TGTGCCAGAAACAGAGAGTCTAACTATGGCTACACCTTC	CARNRESNYGYTF
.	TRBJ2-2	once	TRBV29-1	TGCAGCGTTGAAGATCAGGTTGGGCTGTTTTTT	CSVEDQVGLFF
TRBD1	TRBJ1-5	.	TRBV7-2	TGTGCCAGCAGCTTATGGACAGGGAGAAATCAGCCCCAGCATTTT	CASSLWTGRNQPQHF
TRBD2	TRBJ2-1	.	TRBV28	TGTGCCAGCAGTATCACTAGCGGGGGGAGGAATGAGCAGTTCTTC	CASSITSGGRNEQFF
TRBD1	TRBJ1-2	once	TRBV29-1	TGCAGCGTTGAAGATCGGTGGACAGGGTCGTACGGCTACACCTTC	CSVEDRWTGSYGYTF
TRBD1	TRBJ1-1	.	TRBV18	TGTGCCAGCTCAGCCTTCACAGGGGACACTGAAGCTTTCTTT	CASSAFTGDTEAFF
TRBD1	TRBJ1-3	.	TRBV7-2	TGTGCCAGCAGAATGCCCGGGACAGGGGCCAACACCATATATTTT	CASRMPGTGANTIYF
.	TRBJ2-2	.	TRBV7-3	TGTGCCAGCAGCTTACAGGCGACGAACACCGGGGAGCTGTTTTTT	CASSLQATNTGELFF
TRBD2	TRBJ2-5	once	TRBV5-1	TGCGCCAGCAGCACCGGGGGGGCGGAGACCCAGTACTTC	CASSTGGAETQYF
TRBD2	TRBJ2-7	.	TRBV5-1	TGCGCCAGCAGCGCCGGGACTAGAGCCTACGAGCAGTACTTC	CASSAGTRAYEQYF
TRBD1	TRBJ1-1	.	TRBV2	TGTGCCAGCAGGAGGGACAGGGGGGACTCTGAAGCTTTCTTT	CASRRDRGDSEAFF
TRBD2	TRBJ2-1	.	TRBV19	TGTGCCAGTAGTATATCCCGCCGGGGGGGTACACTAAAGGAGCAGTTCTTC	CASSISRRGGTLKEQFF
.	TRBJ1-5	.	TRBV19	TGTGCCAGTAGCAGAACAGGGCCGCGCAATCAGCCCCAGCATTTT	CASSRTGPRNQPQHF
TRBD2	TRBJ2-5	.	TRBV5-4	TGTGCCAGCAGCTTGGGGCTAGCGGGGGGCCAAGAGACCCAGTACTTC	CASSLGLAGGQETQYF
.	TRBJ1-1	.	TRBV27	TGTGCCAGCAGTTTAAACGGTGCAGGAAAGTCGGCTTTCTTT	CASSLNGAGKSAFF
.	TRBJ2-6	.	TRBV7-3	TGTGCCAGCAGCGGGAGCTCTGGGGCCAACGTCCTGACTTTC	CASSGSSGANVLTF
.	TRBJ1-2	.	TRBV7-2	TGTGCCAGCAGCTTAGCCAGCCGGGGGAGAAACTATGGCTACACCTTC	CASSLASRGRNYGYTF
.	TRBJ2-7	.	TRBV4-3	TGCGCCAGCAGCCAAGGACAGACCTCCTACGAGCAGTACTTC	CASSQGQTSYEQYF
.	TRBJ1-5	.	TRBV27	TGTGCCAGCAGTTTGGGGGGACTCCAGCCCCAGCATTTT	CASSLGGLQPQHF
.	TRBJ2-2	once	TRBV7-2	TGTGCCAGCAGCTTAGTCTCTTCGGGCACCGGGGAGCTGTTTTTT	CASSLVSSGTGELFF
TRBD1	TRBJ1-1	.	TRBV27	TGTGCCAGCAGTCCTAATCGCAGACAGGGGCAGAACACTGAAGCTTTCTTT	CASSPNRRQGQNTEAFF
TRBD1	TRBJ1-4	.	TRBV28	TGTGCCAGCAGTCCCCGGGACAGGGTTCGGAGTAATGAAAAACTGTTTTTT	CASSPRDRVRSNEKLFF
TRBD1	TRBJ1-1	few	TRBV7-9	TGTGCCAGCAGCCTAGCCGGACAGGGGGGTACATCTTTCTTT	CASSLAGQGGTSFF
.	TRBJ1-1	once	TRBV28	TGTGCCAGCACCCCCCCCGGGATGAACACTGAAGCTTTCTTT	CASTPPGMNTEAFF
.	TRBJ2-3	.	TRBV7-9	TGTGCCAGCAGCTACCAGGAGGGGGCTCGAACAGATACGCAGTATTTT	CASSYQEGARTDTQYF
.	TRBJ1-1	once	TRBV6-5	TGTGCCAGCAGTTATTCACCCACGGCAGGGAACACTGAAGCTTTCTTT	CASSYSPTAGNTEAFF
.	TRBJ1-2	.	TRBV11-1	TGTGCCAGCAGCTTACAGTCCGGGGGAGGCTATGGCTACACCTTC	CASSLQSGGGYGYTF
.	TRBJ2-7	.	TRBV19	TGTGCCAGTAGTATAAAAGGGGCTTACGAGCAGTACTTC	CASSIKGAYEQYF
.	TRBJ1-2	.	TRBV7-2	TGTGCCAGCAGCCCCGACAGTCAATATGGCTACACCTTC	CASSPDSQYGYTF
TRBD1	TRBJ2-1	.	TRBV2	TGTGCCAGCAGTGGACAGGGGATGTCCTACAATGAGCAGTTCTTC	CASSGQGMSYNEQFF
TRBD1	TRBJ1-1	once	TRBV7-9	TGTGCCAGCAGCTATGGGACAGGGGGAAGGAACACTGAAGCTTTCTTT	CASSYGTGGRNTEAFF
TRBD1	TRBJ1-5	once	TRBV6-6	TGTGCCAGCAGTTACGGGGACAGGGGAATAGGGCAGCCCCAGCATTTT	CASSYGDRGIGQPQHF
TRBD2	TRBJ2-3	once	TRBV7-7	TGTGCTAGCAGCTCGACCGGGACTAGCATGCAGTATTTT	CASSSTGTSMQYF
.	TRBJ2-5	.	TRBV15	TGTGCCACCAGCAGTAATGGGCGGGGCGAAGAGACCCAGTACTTC	CATSSNGRGEETQYF
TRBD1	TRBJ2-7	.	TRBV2	TGTGCCAGCAAGGGACAGGGGTCCTCCTACGAGCAGTACTTC	CASKGQGSSYEQYF
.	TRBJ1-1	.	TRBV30	TGTGCCTGGAGGCCGGGGAACACTGAAGCTTTCTTT	CAWRPGNTEAFF
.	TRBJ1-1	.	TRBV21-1	TGTGCCAGCAGCAAAGGACAGGGTGGACATCGGCTAAACACTGAAGCTTTCTTT	CASSKGQGGHRLNTEAFF
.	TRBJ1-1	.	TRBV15	TGTGCCACCAGAAAGACAGGCGAATTAGCTTTCTTT	CATRKTGELAFF